These 16 T cell receptor beta chains were all obtained from the same sample, sequenced in a study of human T cells and chemical hapten exposure. TCRdb re-called the RACE reads through MiXCR, storing one row per CDR3 protein. Here the sample spans 300,000 to 350,000 distinct CDR3 sequences, roughly 6.9% being singletons. Time point here: patch test 1, 2 weeks after DPC sensitization. The treatment was: therapeutic diphenylcyclopropenone sensitization with weekly scalp DPC. Sample: whole blood, taken in connection with sensitization to the hapten diphenylcyclopropenone (DPC). Receptors originate from a woman younger than 35 with alopecia areata. Some clones in this sample may be carry-over from other donors' samples.

The CDR3 sequence: CASSLTRDEDIQYF. The CDR3 coding sequence is TGTGCCAGCAGCCTTACCCGGGACGAGGACATTCAGTACTTC. The V gene is TRBV7-9, the J gene TRBJ2-4, with D perhaps given as TRBD1 or TRBD2 (5 bases each). The CDR3 runs to 14 residues. Germline CDR1 SEHNR, CDR2 FQNEAQ (reference sequence). Trimming cost V 5 bases and J 8 bases, with 16 bases left between them.

This clonotype was seen only a few times. The chain combines TRBV5-1 with TRBJ1-1; D perhaps matches TRBD1 (5 bases). Trimming shortened V by 9 bases and J by 6 bases, and 15 bases separated the two germline ends. The CDR3 runs to 12 residues. CDR1 and CDR2 (germline): SGHRS, YFSETQ. CDR3 DNA sequence: TGCGCCATCCCTTTTGGGGGATCTGAAGCTTTCTTT. It encodes CAIPFGGSEAFF.

The rearrangement joins TRBV25-1 to TRBJ1-6, with 9 bases matching TRBD1. The germline gives CDR1 MGHDK, CDR2 SYGVNS. J lost 6 bases, V lost 2 bases, and 11 bases had no gene match. This CDR3 is built from 18 residues. The CDR3 reads CASSETGTGLPSNSPLHF. In DNA form, the CDR3 reads TGTGCCAGCAGTGAAACGGGGACAGGGCTTCCGAGTAATTCACCCCTCCACTTT. Full variable domain (missing parts from reference TRBV25-1 and TRBJ1-6): EADIYQTPRYLVIGTGKKITLECSQTMGHDKMYWYQQDPGMELHLIHYSYGVNSTEKGDLSSESTVSRIRTEHFPLTLESARPSHTSQYLCASSETGTGLPSNSPLHFGNGTRLTVT.

This clonotype was counted only a few times. The chain carries TRBV7-2 and TRBJ1-2, with 7 bases matching TRBD1. With V trimmed by 5 bases and J by 7 bases, 10 bases remained unmatched. The CDR3 length is 14 residues. The germline gives CDR1 SGHTA, CDR2 FQGNSA. The chain's CDR3 is CASSPQTGDAGYTF. In DNA form, the CDR3 reads TGTGCCAGCAGCCCTCAAACAGGGGATGCTGGCTACACCTTC.

This clonotype was picked up a small number of times. The chain recombines TRBV12-3 or TRBV12-4 with TRBJ2-7, with D possibly being TRBD1 (5 bases). This CDR3 contains 14 residues. V lost 4 bases and J lost 2, with 12 bases in between. CDR3: CASSSQGPTYEQYF. CDR3 sequence (DNA): TGTGCCAGCAGTTCCCAGGGTCCCACCTACGAGCAGTACTTC.

This clonotype was seen at least ten times. This chain uses TRBV7-2 with TRBJ2-3; the match to TRBD2 covers 12 bases. The trim removed 0 bases at V and 6 bases at J, leaving 7 bases unmatched. The CDR3 covers 17 residues. The V gene's germline CDR1 is SGHTA and CDR2 FQGNSA. The CDR3 sequence: CASSLAGLAGGGDTQYF. In DNA, the CDR3 is TGTGCCAGCAGCTTAGCGGGACTAGCGGGTGGCGGGGATACGCAGTATTTT.

This clonotype was recorded at least ten times. The DNA of the CDR3 is TGTGCCAGCAGCCTAAGCGGGGGCCTCTCCTACGAGCAGTACTTC. Its protein product is CASSLSGGLSYEQYF. The gene calls are TRBV13 and TRBJ2-7; 8 bases match TRBD2. Germline loops: CDR1 PRHDT, CDR2 FYEKMQ (reference sequence). Trimming cost V 5 bases and J 0 bases; bases outside gene matches: 6. CDR3 length: 15 amino acids.

In this sample, this clonotype turned up a few times. The chain carries TRBV6-5 and TRBJ2-1; tentative D call: TRBD2 (5 bases). The CDR3 is 19 amino acids. V lost 0 bases, J lost 0 bases, and 18 bases lay in between. Germline loops: CDR1 MNHEY, CDR2 SVGAGI. CDR3: CASSYSTVSDSSSYNEQFF. The CDR3 DNA reads as TGTGCCAGCAGTTACTCCACAGTATCGGACTCAAGCTCCTACAATGAGCAGTTCTTC.

The chain is built from TRBV2 and TRBJ1-5; D gene uncertain. The germline CDR1 and CDR2 sequences are SNHLY and FYNNEI. V lost 6 bases and J 0 bases, leaving 6 bases between the germline ends. CDR3 length: 13 residues. The CDR3 sequence: CASRRASNQPQHF. Written as DNA, the CDR3 is TGTGCCAGCAGGCGGGCTAGCAATCAGCCCCAGCATTTT.

The chain carries TRBV15 and TRBJ2-5; the D is unclear. The CDR3 loop spans 13 amino acids. Germline-derived CDR1 and CDR2 are LNHNV and YYDKDF (reference sequence). V lost 3 bases and J 4 bases, leaving 9 bases between the germline ends. Here the CDR3 reads CATSSVPPETQYF. The CDR3 bases are TGTGCCACCAGCAGCGTTCCTCCAGAGACCCAGTACTTC.

Remarks on this clonotype: Mismatch with germline at one junction end may stem from a read error. The V gene is TRBV13, the J gene TRBJ2-7, with 13 bases lining up with TRBD2. This CDR3 comprises 12 residues. Germline V gives CDR1 PRHDT, CDR2 FYEKMQ (reference sequence). CDR3 DNA: TGTGCCAGCAGCTCGGGACTAGCGGGGACTTTTTTC. Translating it yields CASSSGLAGTFF.

This clonotype was detected only a few times. The chain couples TRBV20-1 to TRBJ2-2; D may be TRBD2 (5 bases). CDR1 and CDR2 (germline): DFQATT, SNEGSKA (reference sequence). Trimming stripped 2 bases from V and 6 bases from J, with 13 bases between. The CDR3 contains 14 residues. CDR3 in amino acids: CSARPIIGAGELFF. CDR3 coding DNA: TGCAGTGCTAGACCTATCATCGGGGCCGGGGAGCTGTTTTTT.

This clonotype was recorded a few times. The chain employs TRBV14 and TRBJ2-6; TRBD1 agrees at 10 bases. Trimming cost V 4 bases and J 0 bases; bases outside gene matches: 18. Germline CDR1 SGHDN, CDR2 FVKESK. The CDR3 has 22 residues. CDR3: CASSPRQGAFFEGSSGANVLTF. DNA for the CDR3: TGTGCCAGCAGCCCTAGACAGGGGGCGTTTTTCGAGGGGAGCTCTGGGGCCAACGTCCTGACTTTC.

The chain links TRBV18 to TRBJ1-5; no definite D call. CDR3 length: 13 amino acids. Trimming removed 4 bases at V and 7 bases at J, with 11 bases between. From germline, CDR1 is KGHSH and CDR2 LQKENI. The CDR3 spells CASSQGFNQPQHF. CDR3 DNA sequence: TGTGCCAGCTCACAGGGTTTTAACCAGCCCCAGCATTTT.

The sample holds many counts of this clonotype. In DNA, the CDR3 is TGTGCCAGCAGTGAGATGATTGCCTACGAGCAGTACTTC. It encodes CASSEMIAYEQYF. The chain joins TRBV2 to TRBJ2-7; D not resolved. Trimming shortened V by 3 bases and J by 2 bases, and 8 bases separated the two germline ends. This CDR3 is 13 amino acids long. The V gene's germline CDR1 is SNHLY and CDR2 FYNNEI.

This clonotype was counted only a few times. CDR3 nucleotides: TGTGCCAGCAGTTACTTAGCGGGGGGCTACAATGAGCAGTTCTTC. This sequence encodes CASSYLAGGYNEQFF. The V and J genes are TRBV6-5 and TRBJ2-1; 10 bases agree with TRBD2. Looked up from germline, CDR1 is MNHEY and CDR2 is SVGAGI. The CDR3 runs 15 residues. With 1 base clipped from V and 3 bases from J, the junction kept 0 bases outside the gene matches.